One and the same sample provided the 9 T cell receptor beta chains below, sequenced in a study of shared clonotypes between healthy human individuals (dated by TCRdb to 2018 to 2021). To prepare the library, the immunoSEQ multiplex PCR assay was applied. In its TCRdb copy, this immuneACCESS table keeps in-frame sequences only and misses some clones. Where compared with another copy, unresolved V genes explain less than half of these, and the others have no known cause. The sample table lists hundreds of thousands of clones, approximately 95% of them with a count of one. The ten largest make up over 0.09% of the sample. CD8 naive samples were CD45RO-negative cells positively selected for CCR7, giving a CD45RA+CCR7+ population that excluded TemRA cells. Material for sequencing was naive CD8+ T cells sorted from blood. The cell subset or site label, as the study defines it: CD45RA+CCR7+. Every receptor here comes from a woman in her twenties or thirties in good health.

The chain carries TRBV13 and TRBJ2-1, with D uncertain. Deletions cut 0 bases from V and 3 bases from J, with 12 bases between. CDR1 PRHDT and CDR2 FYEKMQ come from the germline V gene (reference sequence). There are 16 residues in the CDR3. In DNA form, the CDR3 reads TGTGCCAGCAGCTTAGGAATGGCAGCGCACTACAATGAGCAGTTCTTC. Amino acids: CASSLGMAAHYNEQFF. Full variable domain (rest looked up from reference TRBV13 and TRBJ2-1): AAGVIQSPRHLIKEKRETATLKCYPIPRHDTVYWYQQGPGQDPQFLISFYEKMQSDKGSIPDRFSAQQFSDYHSELNMSSLELGDSALYFCASSLGMAAHYNEQFFGPGTRLTVL.

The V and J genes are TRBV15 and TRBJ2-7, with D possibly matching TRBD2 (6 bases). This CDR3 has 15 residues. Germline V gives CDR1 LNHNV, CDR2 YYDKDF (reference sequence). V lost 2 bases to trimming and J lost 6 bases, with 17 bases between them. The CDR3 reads CATSRTTSPRGEQYF. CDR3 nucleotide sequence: TGTGCCACCAGCAGAACCACTAGTCCGCGGGGCGAGCAGTACTTC.

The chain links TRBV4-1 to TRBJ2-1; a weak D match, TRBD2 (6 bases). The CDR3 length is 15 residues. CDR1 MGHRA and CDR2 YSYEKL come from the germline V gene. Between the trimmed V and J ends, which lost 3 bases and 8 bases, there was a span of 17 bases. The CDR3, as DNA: TGCGCCAGCAGCCACTGTCTAGCGAAAGGGGATGAGCAGTTCTTC. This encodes CASSHCLAKGDEQFF.

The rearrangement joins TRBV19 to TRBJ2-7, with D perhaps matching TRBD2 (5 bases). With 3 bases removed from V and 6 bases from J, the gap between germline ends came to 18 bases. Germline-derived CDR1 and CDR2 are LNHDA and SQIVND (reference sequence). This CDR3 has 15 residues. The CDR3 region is CASSIYRSEGSEQYF. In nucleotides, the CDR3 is TGTGCCAGTAGTATTTATCGGTCAGAGGGATCCGAGCAGTACTTC.

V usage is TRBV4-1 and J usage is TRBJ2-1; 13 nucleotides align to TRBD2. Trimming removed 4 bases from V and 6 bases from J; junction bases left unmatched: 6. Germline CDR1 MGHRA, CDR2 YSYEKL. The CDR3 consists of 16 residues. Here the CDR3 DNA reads TGCGCCAGCAGCCTTAGGACTAGCGGGAGTCGCAATGAGCAGTTCTTC. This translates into CASSLRTSGSRNEQFF.

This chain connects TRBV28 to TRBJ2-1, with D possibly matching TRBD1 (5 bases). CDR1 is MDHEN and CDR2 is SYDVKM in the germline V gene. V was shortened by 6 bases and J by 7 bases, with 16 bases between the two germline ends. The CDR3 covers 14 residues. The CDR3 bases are TGTGCCAGCAGCACGCTCCCGACAGCGAATGAGCAGTTCTTC. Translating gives CASSTLPTANEQFF.

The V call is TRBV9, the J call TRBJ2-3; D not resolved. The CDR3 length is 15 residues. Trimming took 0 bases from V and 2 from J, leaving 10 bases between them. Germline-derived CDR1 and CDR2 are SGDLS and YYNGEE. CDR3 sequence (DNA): TGTGCCAGCAGCGTAGGGGCTACCTTCACAGATACGCAGTATTTT. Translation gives CASSVGATFTDTQYF.

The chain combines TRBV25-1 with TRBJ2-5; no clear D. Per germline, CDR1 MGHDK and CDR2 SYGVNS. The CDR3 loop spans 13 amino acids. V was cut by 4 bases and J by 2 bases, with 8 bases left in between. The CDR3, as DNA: TGTGCCAGCAGTGGGGCTATTCAAGAGACCCAGTACTTC. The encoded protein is CASSGAIQETQYF.

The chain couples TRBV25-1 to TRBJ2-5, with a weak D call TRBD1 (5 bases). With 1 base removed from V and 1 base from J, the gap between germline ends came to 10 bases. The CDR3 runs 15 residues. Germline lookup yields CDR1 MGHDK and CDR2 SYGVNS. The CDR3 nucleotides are TGTGCCAGCAGTGAATGGGGCAACCTCCAAGAGACCCAGTACTTC. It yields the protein CASSEWGNLQETQYF.